Listed below are T cell receptor beta chains from one sample, sequenced in a study of blood T cell repertoires in COVID-19. Profiled with immunoSEQ multiplex PCR; TCRdb holds only in-frame clones, not every one. The sample lists about 100,000 clones, around 74% occurring once. The sequencing input was peripheral blood. All receptors come from a woman aged 80 or older with active or convalescent COVID-19. The CDR3 runs from the conserved cysteine through the conserved F or W. The order of the fields is clone size, D gene, V gene, J gene, CDR3 DNA, CDR3 protein. The D gene is left open where the match is weak. Size is stated for part of the rows, as once, few or many counts, or as a class when the clone is expanded.

size: few; D: TRBD1; V: TRBV7-9; J: TRBJ2-7; DNA: TGTGCCAGCAGCTCCCAGGGGGACTCCTACGAGCAGTACTTC; CDR3: CASSSQGDSYEQYF
size: .; D: .; V: TRBV6-5; J: TRBJ1-1; DNA: TGTGCCAGCAGACGGGGGTTCACGGAAGCTTTCTTT; CDR3: CASRRGFTEAFF
size: .; D: TRBD1; V: TRBV5-4; J: TRBJ2-3; DNA: TGTGCCAGCAGCTATGACAGGGGCACAGATACGCAGTATTTT; CDR3: CASSYDRGTDTQYF
size: .; D: TRBD1; V: TRBV2; J: TRBJ1-1; DNA: TGTGCCAGCAGGGCCGGACAGGGGAACACTGAAGCTTTCTTT; CDR3: CASRAGQGNTEAFF
size: .; D: TRBD1; V: TRBV28; J: TRBJ2-5; DNA: TGTGCGAGCGGAGAGTACAGGGGTACGGAGACCCAGTACTTC; CDR3: CASGEYRGTETQYF
size: .; D: TRBD2; V: TRBV10-3; J: TRBJ2-1; DNA: TGTGCCACCACGAAGGGACTAGTATTGGGTGAGCAGTTCTTC; CDR3: CATTKGLVLGEQFF
size: .; D: .; V: TRBV19; J: TRBJ2-1; DNA: TGTGCCAGTAGTCCCCAGGCAGGGGCCGGTGAGCAGTTCTTC; CDR3: CASSPQAGAGEQFF
size: .; D: .; V: TRBV18; J: TRBJ2-7; DNA: TGTGCCAGCTCACCGGGACAAAGCGAGCAGTACTTC; CDR3: CASSPGQSEQYF
size: .; D: .; V: TRBV27; J: TRBJ2-5; DNA: TGTGCCAGCAGTTCATACAGGGACCCAGAGACCCAGTACTTC; CDR3: CASSSYRDPETQYF
size: .; D: .; V: TRBV20-1; J: TRBJ1-1; DNA: TGCAGTGCTATCATGAACACTGAAGCTTTCTTT; CDR3: CSAIMNTEAFF
size: .; D: .; V: TRBV11-1; J: TRBJ1-4; DNA: TGTGCCAGCAGCCAGAGCGGAGGAGGGCGAGACGAAAAACTGTTTTTT; CDR3: CASSQSGGGRDEKLFF
size: .; D: TRBD2; V: TRBV19; J: TRBJ2-1; DNA: TGTGCCAGTAGTATCTTCGGGACTAGCGCATACAATGAGCAGTTCTTC; CDR3: CASSIFGTSAYNEQFF
size: .; D: .; V: TRBV5-8; J: TRBJ2-7; DNA: TGTGCCAGCAGCCCCGGACGGCGCGGGCACGAGCAGTACTTC; CDR3: CASSPGRRGHEQYF
size: few; D: .; V: TRBV5-6; J: TRBJ2-5; DNA: TGTGCCAGCAGCGGTGACAACCAAGAGACCCAGTACTTC; CDR3: CASSGDNQETQYF
size: .; D: .; V: TRBV7-9; J: TRBJ1-2; DNA: TGTGCCAGCACTACCATTGCAGGGGAGCGGAGCTATGGCTACACCTTC; CDR3: CASTTIAGERSYGYTF
size: once; D: .; V: TRBV5-1; J: TRBJ1-1; DNA: TGTGCCAGCACTCTCCAAGGGGGGGGGATCACTGAAGCTTTCTTT; CDR3: CASTLQGGGITEAFF
size: .; D: TRBD1; V: TRBV5-1; J: TRBJ1-1; DNA: TGCGCCAGCAGCTTGGAGACAGGGAGGACTGAAGCTTTCTTT; CDR3: CASSLETGRTEAFF